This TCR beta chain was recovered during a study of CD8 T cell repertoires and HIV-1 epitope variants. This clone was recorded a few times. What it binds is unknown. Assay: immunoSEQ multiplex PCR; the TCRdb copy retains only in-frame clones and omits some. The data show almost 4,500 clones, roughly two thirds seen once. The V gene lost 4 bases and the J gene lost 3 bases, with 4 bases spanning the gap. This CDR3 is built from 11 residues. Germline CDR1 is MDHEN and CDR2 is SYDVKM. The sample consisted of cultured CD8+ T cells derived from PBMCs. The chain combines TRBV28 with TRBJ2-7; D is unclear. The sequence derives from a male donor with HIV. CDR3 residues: CASSSNYEQYF. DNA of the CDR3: TGTGCCAGCAGTTCCAACTACGAGCAGTACTTC.